This T cell receptor (beta chain) is from a study of blood T cell repertoires in COVID-19. Study details: T cells, B-cell-depleted T cells, or PBMCs provided the cDNA or gDNA that served as material.

CDR3 length: 15 amino acids. With 5 bases removed from V and 0 bases from J, the gap between germline ends came to 14 bases. Germline lookup yields CDR1 SGHRS and CDR2 YFSETQ. Here immunoSEQ multiplex PCR was the method, and the copy in TCRdb shows in-frame clones only, minus some. The sample has 250,000 to 350,000 clones; around 87% are singletons. This chain joins TRBV5-1 and TRBJ1-2; TRBD1 is a possible D gene (6 bases). Sequencing used peripheral blood. The TCR comes from a woman aged 45-65 years who had recovered from COVID-19. The CDR3 nucleotides are TGCGCCAGCAGTTCCGACAGGCTGACTAACTATGGCTACACCTTC. The encoded protein is CASSSDRLTNYGYTF.